This T cell receptor (beta chain) was obtained from a study of blood T cell repertoires in COVID-19 (TCRdb year 2020). About the study as a whole: Samples covering the acute and convalescent phases of COVID-19 were provided by collaborators in the United States, Italy and Spain. The repertoires were made available in a free public database intended to serve as a resource for research on the immune response to SARS-CoV-2. The samples were drawn from two sources: the first 160 participants of the ongoing ImmuneRACE study, and 1,200 or so subjects contributed by 6 global collaborators. Subjects who had been exposed to COVID-19, were actively infected with it, or had recovered from it provided the deeply sampled blood TCRbeta repertoires that made up the dataset. Where available, HLA class I and class II types were taken from metadata supplied by the sample provider and were not determined by assay-based typing. A de-identified subject ID, COVID-19 status, age in years and sex were almost always included in the sample metadata. The prospective study material was composed of cDNA or gDNA derived from T cells, B-cell-depleted T cells, or PBMCs.

Whole blood was collected in K2EDTA tubes by collaborating institutions according to the institutions' own protocols. For TCRbeta analysis, collaborators shipped samples as frozen whole blood, isolated PBMCs, or DNA extracted from either of those sample types. The CDR3 holds 15 amino acids from the cysteine to the phenylalanine. The CDR3 DNA has 45 bases and is translated from base 1. V lost 6 bases and J lost 1 base; the stretch between them is 13 bases long. CDR1 MDHEN and CDR2 SYDVKM were looked up in the germline V gene. What the study reported, not specific to this receptor: How much clinical and demographic metadata was included differed by source and by participant, and the metadata was provided uncurated.

Details on this clone: Its binding antigen is unknown. Base qualities are not at hand, and no much larger clone is one base apart.

TCRbeta CDR3 regions were amplified from genomic DNA by means of the immunoSEQ Assay, a bias-controlled multiplex PCR. Per the authors' processing: The number of nucleated cells in each sample was estimated by amplification of reference gene primers within the assay. To quantify the absolute abundance of each unique TCRbeta CDR3 rearrangement, sequence reads were collapsed and filtered. For each sample, productive Simpson clonality was calculated by taking the square root of Simpson's diversity index across productive rearrangements. In its TCRdb copy, this immuneACCESS table keeps in-frame sequences only and misses some clones. Where compared with another copy, unresolved V genes explain less than half of these, and the others have no known cause. V and J calls and clone size follow that table, whereas D and trimming were derived from the DNA. The sample records some 120,000 clones, 80% of which are singletons. The ten most abundant clones make up more than 20% of the sample.

This sequence was found in a human donor in a cohort sampled during active COVID-19. The chain links TRBV28 with TRBJ2-4, with no reliable assignment of the D segment. Sequenced: peripheral blood. Read as DNA, the sequence is TGTGCCAGCAGCCCTTTGAGTGTGGCCAAAAACATTCAGTACTTC. The translation is CASSPLSVAKNIQYF.